At least ten counts were recorded for the clone carrying this T cell receptor beta chain. The germline CDR1 and CDR2 sequences are GTSNPN and SVGIG (reference sequence). The CDR3 sequence is 17 residues long. The V and J ends lost 2 bases and 6 bases, in that order; junction bases with no gene match: 15. This sample was included in a study of blood T cell repertoires in COVID-19. How the authors handled the data: Amplification with reference gene primers provided the estimates of nucleated cell counts. This table comes from immunoSEQ multiplex PCR, and its TCRdb copy is limited to in-frame clones, with some not included. Clone size and V and J calls were adopted from that table, with D and trimming inferred from the DNA. The sample holds around 140,000 clones; nearly 70% are singletons and the top ten take approximately 2%.

Source material: peripheral blood. V is TRBV30 and J is TRBJ2-1; TRBD1 aligns across 8 bases. This clonotype was sampled from a woman aged 70-85 years with acute or convalescent COVID-19. CDR3 sequence (DNA): TGTGCCTGGAGTTTCCCCGGGACAGGAATACGGGGCAATGAGCAGTTCTTC. Translation: CAWSFPGTGIRGNEQFF.